This is a list of T cell receptor beta chains from one sample in a study of CD8 T cells in ankylosing spondylitis. MiXCR was run by TCRdb on the 5' RACE reads, yielding one entry per CDR3 protein. This sample has fewer than 350,000 distinct CDR3 sequences, with roughly 10% found just once. Sample: blood, either unsorted or a sorted T cell fraction (not recorded which). Receptors were obtained from a female donor with ankylosing spondylitis or in good health (not recorded which). CDR3s include the opening cysteine and the closing phenylalanine or tryptophan. The order of the fields is D gene, clone size, V gene, J gene, CDR3 DNA, CDR3 protein. A D gene is named only where the DNA matches it firmly. Clone sizes are given selectively: once, few, many, or a class where the clone is expanded.

d_call: .; clone_size: many; v_call: TRBV12-3/TRBV12-4; j_call: TRBJ2-2; cdr3_nt: TGTGCCAGCAGTCCCAGGGTGTCTAACACCGGGGAGCTGTTTTTT; cdr3_aa: CASSPRVSNTGELFF
d_call: TRBD1; clone_size: many; v_call: TRBV11-2; j_call: TRBJ1-2; cdr3_nt: TGTGCCAGCAGCGACGGTACAGGGGTCTATGGCTACACCTTC; cdr3_aa: CASSDGTGVYGYTF
d_call: .; clone_size: many; v_call: TRBV12-3/TRBV12-4; j_call: TRBJ2-1; cdr3_nt: TGTGCCACCTACCGGGGGTCCTACAATGAGCAGTTCTTC; cdr3_aa: CATYRGSYNEQFF
d_call: TRBD2; clone_size: many; v_call: TRBV5-1; j_call: TRBJ2-3; cdr3_nt: TGCGCCAGCAATGCGGGAGAGTTAACAGATACGCAGTATTTT; cdr3_aa: CASNAGELTDTQYF
d_call: TRBD1; clone_size: .; v_call: TRBV28; j_call: TRBJ1-3; cdr3_nt: TGTGCCAGCAGGAACACAGGGGGCGCGGGAAACACCATATATTTT; cdr3_aa: CASRNTGGAGNTIYF
d_call: TRBD1; clone_size: few; v_call: TRBV18; j_call: TRBJ1-6; cdr3_nt: TGTGCCAGCTCGCGAGGTTTTCCGGGACAGGGCGACTCACCCCTCCACTTT; cdr3_aa: CASSRGFPGQGDSPLHF
d_call: .; clone_size: many; v_call: TRBV20-1; j_call: TRBJ1-2; cdr3_nt: TGCAGTGCTGTTGCCGGACAGCTGTATGGGGGCTACACCTTC; cdr3_aa: CSAVAGQLYGGYTF
d_call: TRBD2; clone_size: many; v_call: TRBV7-2; j_call: TRBJ2-2; cdr3_nt: TGTGCCAGCAGCTCCGACCCCCTAGCGGGAGGAACCGGGGAGCTGTTTTTT; cdr3_aa: CASSSDPLAGGTGELFF
d_call: TRBD1; clone_size: many; v_call: TRBV5-5; j_call: TRBJ2-1; cdr3_nt: TGTGCCAGCAGTCCTTTACAGGGGTCCTACAATGAGCAGTTCTTC; cdr3_aa: CASSPLQGSYNEQFF
d_call: .; clone_size: .; v_call: TRBV20-1; j_call: TRBJ1-2; cdr3_nt: TGCAGTGCTAGAGATTTGGGAATCTATGGCTACACCTTC; cdr3_aa: CSARDLGIYGYTF
d_call: .; clone_size: once; v_call: TRBV5-1; j_call: TRBJ2-4; cdr3_nt: TGCGCCAGCAGACGAGATCCAGGAGATTTAGCCAAAAACATTCTGTACTTC; cdr3_aa: CASRRDPGDLAKNILYF
d_call: .; clone_size: few; v_call: TRBV20-1; j_call: TRBJ2-7; cdr3_nt: TGCAGTGCCCCTATACCAGCAGGAGGAGGCGAGCAGTACTTC; cdr3_aa: CSAPIPAGGGEQYF
d_call: TRBD2; clone_size: many; v_call: TRBV7-2; j_call: TRBJ2-7; cdr3_nt: TGTGCCAGCAGCTTAGCAGCTAGCGGGAAGTACTACGAGCAGTACTTC; cdr3_aa: CASSLAASGKYYEQYF
d_call: .; clone_size: many; v_call: TRBV27; j_call: TRBJ1-2; cdr3_nt: TGTGCCAGCAGTTTGGAACAGGGTGGGGGCTACACCTTC; cdr3_aa: CASSLEQGGGYTF
d_call: .; clone_size: few; v_call: TRBV20-1; j_call: TRBJ2-6; cdr3_nt: TGCAGTGCTAGCACGGGATACTCTGGGGCCAACGTCCTGACTTTC; cdr3_aa: CSASTGYSGANVLTF
d_call: .; clone_size: .; v_call: TRBV20-1; j_call: TRBJ2-7; cdr3_nt: TGCAGCGCCCGCTTCGGAGTAGGTAGCGAGCAGTACTTC; cdr3_aa: CSARFGVGSEQYF
d_call: TRBD2; clone_size: many; v_call: TRBV20-1; j_call: TRBJ2-5; cdr3_nt: TGCAGTGCTAGCCCCCTTCTAGCGGGAGATCAAGAGACCCAGTACTTC; cdr3_aa: CSASPLLAGDQETQYF
d_call: TRBD1; clone_size: .; v_call: TRBV7-2; j_call: TRBJ2-5; cdr3_nt: TGTGCCAGCAGCTTACTCGGGACAGGGCGCGGAGAGACCCAGTACTTC; cdr3_aa: CASSLLGTGRGETQYF
d_call: TRBD1; clone_size: .; v_call: TRBV7-9; j_call: TRBJ1-2; cdr3_nt: TGTGCCAGCAGCCTTGGGACAGGTCGGCGGGGGAAGGGCTACACCTTC; cdr3_aa: CASSLGTGRRGKGYTF
d_call: TRBD2; clone_size: few; v_call: TRBV5-1; j_call: TRBJ2-1; cdr3_nt: TGCGCCAGCAGCCCCGGACTAGCGGCGTCCTACAATGAGCAGTTCTTC; cdr3_aa: CASSPGLAASYNEQFF
d_call: .; clone_size: .; v_call: TRBV3-1; j_call: TRBJ1-1; cdr3_nt: TGTGCCAGCAGTCCGAAGACAGGGAACACTGAAGCTTTCTTT; cdr3_aa: CASSPKTGNTEAFF
d_call: TRBD1; clone_size: many; v_call: TRBV7-6; j_call: TRBJ2-1; cdr3_nt: TGTGCCAGCAGCCAACGGATGGACAGGGTCTTATACAATGAGCAGTTCTTC; cdr3_aa: CASSQRMDRVLYNEQFF
d_call: TRBD1; clone_size: many; v_call: TRBV20-1; j_call: TRBJ1-5; cdr3_nt: TGCAGTGCTACCCGCCCGAGGGGACAGGGGTACAATCAGCCCCAGCATTTT; cdr3_aa: CSATRPRGQGYNQPQHF
d_call: .; clone_size: many; v_call: TRBV21-1; j_call: TRBJ2-2; cdr3_nt: TGTGCCAGCAGCTTCTCCGACAGGGGGAACGGCGGGGAGCTGTTTTTT; cdr3_aa: CASSFSDRGNGGELFF
d_call: .; clone_size: many; v_call: TRBV25-1; j_call: TRBJ1-1; cdr3_nt: TGTGCCAGCAGATACTCAGGAGGGAACACTGAAGCTTTCTTT; cdr3_aa: CASRYSGGNTEAFF
d_call: .; clone_size: many; v_call: TRBV28; j_call: TRBJ1-5; cdr3_nt: TGTGCCAGCAGTTGGCGGGGACCGAGCAATCAGCCCCAGCATTTT; cdr3_aa: CASSWRGPSNQPQHF
d_call: .; clone_size: .; v_call: TRBV6-5; j_call: TRBJ2-3; cdr3_nt: TGTGCCAGCAGTTACGTGAAAGGACAGCAAAACACAGATACGCAGTATTTT; cdr3_aa: CASSYVKGQQNTDTQYF
d_call: .; clone_size: many; v_call: TRBV5-1; j_call: TRBJ1-1; cdr3_nt: TGCGCCAGCAGCCCACGGGGGGGAGGTACTGAAGCTTTCTTT; cdr3_aa: CASSPRGGGTEAFF
d_call: TRBD1; clone_size: few; v_call: TRBV27; j_call: TRBJ1-5; cdr3_nt: TGTGCCGGTTCCACAGGGGCGCGTCAGCCCCAGCATTTT; cdr3_aa: CAGSTGARQPQHF
d_call: .; clone_size: .; v_call: TRBV5-1; j_call: TRBJ2-7; cdr3_nt: TGCGCCAGCAGCTTGACATCAGCGGCAGAAAGCTCCTACGAGCAGTACTTC; cdr3_aa: CASSLTSAAESSYEQYF
d_call: .; clone_size: .; v_call: TRBV12-3/TRBV12-4; j_call: TRBJ2-3; cdr3_nt: TGTGCCAGCAGTTTAACACACCGAGATACGCAGTATTTT; cdr3_aa: CASSLTHRDTQYF
d_call: .; clone_size: few; v_call: TRBV12-3/TRBV12-4; j_call: TRBJ1-6; cdr3_nt: TGTGCCAGCAGAGGCGCCGGCTCCTATAATTCACCCCTCCACTTT; cdr3_aa: CASRGAGSYNSPLHF
d_call: .; clone_size: .; v_call: TRBV15; j_call: TRBJ2-4; cdr3_nt: TGTGCCACCAGCAGAGAAATAGGGGTACAGTACTTC; cdr3_aa: CATSREIGVQYF
d_call: .; clone_size: many; v_call: TRBV7-9; j_call: TRBJ2-7; cdr3_nt: TGTGCCAGCAGTTACGAGTGGACAAGGGGCTCCTACGAGCAGTACTTC; cdr3_aa: CASSYEWTRGSYEQYF
d_call: .; clone_size: many; v_call: TRBV5-1; j_call: TRBJ1-6; cdr3_nt: TGCGCCAGCAGCCCGGACGGCACGCGGGAGATTAGCCTCCACTTT; cdr3_aa: CASSPDGTREISLHF
d_call: .; clone_size: many; v_call: TRBV2; j_call: TRBJ1-2; cdr3_nt: TGTGCCAGCAGTGAAGGGACAGTGAACTATGGCTACACCTTC; cdr3_aa: CASSEGTVNYGYTF
d_call: .; clone_size: few; v_call: TRBV20-1; j_call: TRBJ2-1; cdr3_nt: TGCAGTGCTAGAGAATCGTTAGCTGGGGGTAGGGTGGATGAGCAGTTCTTC; cdr3_aa: CSARESLAGGRVDEQFF
d_call: .; clone_size: few; v_call: TRBV28; j_call: TRBJ2-7; cdr3_nt: TGTGCCAGCACCGAGTCCCGGACAGAACGTGACGAGCAGTACTTC; cdr3_aa: CASTESRTERDEQYF